This T cell receptor beta chain was captured in a study of OX40 agonist ivuxolimab in advanced cancers. Study-wide background: Dosing consisted of intravenous ivuxolimab at 0.01 to 10 mg/kg every 2 weeks.

The protocol was immunoSEQ multiplex PCR, while the TCRdb copy is restricted to in-frame clones and leaves out a portion. Altogether around 70,000 clones are present, 85% being singletons, with the ten largest covering 0.5% to 0.55%. CDR3 length: 13 amino acids. Looked up from germline, CDR1 is SGHRS and CDR2 is YFSETQ. V was shortened by 4 bases and J by 10 bases, with 12 bases between the two germline ends. The chain links TRBV5-1 to TRBJ1-6; a weak D match, TRBD1 (5 bases). The TCR was taken from an adult with an advanced solid tumor such as melanoma, head and neck, liver or kidney cancer. Sample: CD4+ or CD8+ T cells sorted from blood, taken in a trial of the OX40 agonist ivuxolimab. The CDR3 nucleotides read TGCGCCAGCAGCGCTGGGACGGGGTCACCCCTCCACTTT. Amino acids: CASSAGTGSPLHF.